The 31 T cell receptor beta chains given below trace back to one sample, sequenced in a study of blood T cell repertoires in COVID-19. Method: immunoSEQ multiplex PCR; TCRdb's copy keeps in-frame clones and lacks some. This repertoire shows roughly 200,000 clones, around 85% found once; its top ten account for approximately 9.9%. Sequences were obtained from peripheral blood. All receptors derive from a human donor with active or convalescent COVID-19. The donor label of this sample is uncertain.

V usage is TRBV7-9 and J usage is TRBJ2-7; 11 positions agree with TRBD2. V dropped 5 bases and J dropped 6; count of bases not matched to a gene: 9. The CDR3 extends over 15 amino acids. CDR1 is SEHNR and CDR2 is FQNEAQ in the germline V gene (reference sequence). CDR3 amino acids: CASSLTSGVRVEQYF. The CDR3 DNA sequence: TGTGCCAGCAGCCTGACTAGCGGGGTTCGAGTCGAGCAGTACTTC.

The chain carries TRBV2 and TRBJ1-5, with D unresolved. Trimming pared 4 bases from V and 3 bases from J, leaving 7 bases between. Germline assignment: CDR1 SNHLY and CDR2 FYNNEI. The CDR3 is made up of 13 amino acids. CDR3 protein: CASSGRVNQPQHF. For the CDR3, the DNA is TGTGCCAGCAGTGGGAGGGTCAATCAGCCCCAGCATTTT.

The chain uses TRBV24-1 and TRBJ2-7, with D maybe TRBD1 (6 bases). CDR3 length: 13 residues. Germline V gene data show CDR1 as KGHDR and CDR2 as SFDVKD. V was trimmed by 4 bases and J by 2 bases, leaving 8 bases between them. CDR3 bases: TGTGCCACCAGTGAGACAGGAGCCTACGAGCAGTACTTC. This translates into CATSETGAYEQYF.

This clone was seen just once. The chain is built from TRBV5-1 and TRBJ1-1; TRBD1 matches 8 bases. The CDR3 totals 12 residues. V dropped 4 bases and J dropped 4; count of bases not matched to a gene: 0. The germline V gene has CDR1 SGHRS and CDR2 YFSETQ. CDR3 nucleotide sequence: TGCGCCAGCAGCGACAGGGGCACTGAAGCTTTCTTT. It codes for CASSDRGTEAFF. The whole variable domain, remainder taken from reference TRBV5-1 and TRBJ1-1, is KAGVTQTPRYLIKTRGQQVTLSCSPISGHRSVSWYQQTPGQGLQFLFEYFSETQRNKGNFPGRFSGRQFSNSRSEMNVSTLELGDSALYLCASSDRGTEAFFGQGTRLTVV.

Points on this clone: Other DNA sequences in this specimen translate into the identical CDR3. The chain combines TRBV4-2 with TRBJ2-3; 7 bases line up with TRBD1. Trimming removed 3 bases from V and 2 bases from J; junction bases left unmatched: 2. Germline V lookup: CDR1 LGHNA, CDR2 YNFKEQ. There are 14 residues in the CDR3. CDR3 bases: TGTGCCAGCAGCCAGACAGGGTCCACAGATACGCAGTATTTT. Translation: CASSQTGSTDTQYF.

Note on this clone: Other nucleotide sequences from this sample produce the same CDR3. This CDR3 is CATSRDSYGYTF. CDR3 nucleotides: TGTGCCACCAGCAGAGACAGCTATGGCTACACCTTC. The chain links TRBV15 to TRBJ1-2; D gene uncertain. Trimming shortened V by 0 bases and J by 4 bases, and 3 bases separated the two germline ends. This CDR3 spans 12 amino acids. The germline CDR1 and CDR2 sequences are LNHNV and YYDKDF (reference sequence). The variable domain in full, with the rest retrieved from reference TRBV15 and TRBJ1-2, is DAMVIQNPRYQVTQFGKPVTLSCSQTLNHNVMYWYQQKSSQAPKLLFHYYDKDFNNEADTPDNFQSRRPNTSFCFLDIRSPGLGDTAMYLCATSRDSYGYTFGSGTRLTVV.

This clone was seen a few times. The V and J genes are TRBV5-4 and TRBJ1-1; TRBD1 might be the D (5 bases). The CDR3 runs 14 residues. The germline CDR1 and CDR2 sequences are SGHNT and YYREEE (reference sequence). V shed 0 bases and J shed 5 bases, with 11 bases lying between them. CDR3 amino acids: CASSLAFQGTEAFF. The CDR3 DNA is TGTGCCAGCAGCTTGGCCTTTCAGGGAACTGAAGCTTTCTTT.

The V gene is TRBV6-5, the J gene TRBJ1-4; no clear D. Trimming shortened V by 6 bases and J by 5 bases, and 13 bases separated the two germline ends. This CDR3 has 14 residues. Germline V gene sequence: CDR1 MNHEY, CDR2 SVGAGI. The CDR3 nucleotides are TGTGCCAGCAGCCGCGCACTTACCAATGAAAAACTGTTTTTT. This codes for CASSRALTNEKLFF.

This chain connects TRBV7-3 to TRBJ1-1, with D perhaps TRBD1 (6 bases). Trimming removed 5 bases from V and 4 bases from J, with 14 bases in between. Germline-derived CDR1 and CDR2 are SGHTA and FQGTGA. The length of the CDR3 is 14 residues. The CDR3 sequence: CASSPGGASTEAFF. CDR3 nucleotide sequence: TGTGCCAGCAGCCCTGGGGGGGCGAGCACTGAAGCTTTCTTT.

The CDR3 region has the DNA TGTGCCTGGAGAAGGGGATTTTTGCCCGGGGAGCTGTTTTTT. It translates to CAWRRGFLPGELFF. The V and J genes are TRBV30 and TRBJ2-2, with D tentatively TRBD1 (5 bases). Trimming removed 3 bases from V and 6 bases from J, with 14 bases in between. The CDR3 has 14 amino acids. Germline V gene sequence: CDR1 GTSNPN, CDR2 SVGIG (reference sequence).

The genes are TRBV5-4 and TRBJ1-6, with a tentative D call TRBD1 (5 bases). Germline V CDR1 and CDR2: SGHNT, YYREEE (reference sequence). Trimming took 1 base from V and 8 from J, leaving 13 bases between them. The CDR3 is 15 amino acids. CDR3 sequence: CASSLIGADDSPLHF. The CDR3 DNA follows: TGTGCCAGCAGCTTGATAGGGGCAGACGATTCACCCCTCCACTTT.

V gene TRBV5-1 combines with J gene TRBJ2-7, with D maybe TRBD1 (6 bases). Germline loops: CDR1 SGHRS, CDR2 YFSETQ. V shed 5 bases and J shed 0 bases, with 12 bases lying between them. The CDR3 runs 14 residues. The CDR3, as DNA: TGCGCCAGCAGATCAGACAGGAGCTCCTACGAGCAGTACTTC. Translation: CASRSDRSSYEQYF. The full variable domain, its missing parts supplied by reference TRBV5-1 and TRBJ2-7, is KAGVTQTPRYLIKTRGQQVTLSCSPISGHRSVSWYQQTPGQGLQFLFEYFSETQRNKGNFPGRFSGRQFSNSRSEMNVSTLELGDSALYLCASRSDRSSYEQYFGPGTRLTVT.

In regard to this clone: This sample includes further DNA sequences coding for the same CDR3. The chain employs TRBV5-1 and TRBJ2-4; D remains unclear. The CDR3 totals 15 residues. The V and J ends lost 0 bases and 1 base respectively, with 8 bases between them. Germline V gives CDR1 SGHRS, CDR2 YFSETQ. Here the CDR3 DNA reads TGCGCCAGCAGCTTGGGTGGGCTGGCCAAAAACATTCAGTACTTC. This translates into CASSLGGLAKNIQYF.

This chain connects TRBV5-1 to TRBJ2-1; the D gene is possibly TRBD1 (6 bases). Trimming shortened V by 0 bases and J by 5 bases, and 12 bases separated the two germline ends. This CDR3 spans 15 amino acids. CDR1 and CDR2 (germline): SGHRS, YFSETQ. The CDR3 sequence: CASSLEFGTHNEQFF. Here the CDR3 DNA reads TGCGCCAGCAGCTTGGAATTCGGGACACACAATGAGCAGTTCTTC.

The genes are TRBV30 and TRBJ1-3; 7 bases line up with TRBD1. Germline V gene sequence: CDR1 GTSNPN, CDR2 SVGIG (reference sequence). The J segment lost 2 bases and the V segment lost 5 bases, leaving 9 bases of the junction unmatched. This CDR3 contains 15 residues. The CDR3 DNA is TGTGCCTGGGATCCGGGACAGCGGACTGGAAACACCATATATTTT. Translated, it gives CAWDPGQRTGNTIYF.

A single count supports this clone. CDR3 DNA sequence: TGTGCCAGCAGCTTGAAACAACCCCCCTACGAGCAGTACTTC. This encodes CASSLKQPPYEQYF. The V gene is TRBV5-5, the J gene TRBJ2-7; D gene ambiguous. Germline V gives CDR1 SGHKS, CDR2 YYEKEE (reference sequence). The CDR3 extends over 14 amino acids. V was clipped by 1 base and J by 2 bases, with 10 bases between them.

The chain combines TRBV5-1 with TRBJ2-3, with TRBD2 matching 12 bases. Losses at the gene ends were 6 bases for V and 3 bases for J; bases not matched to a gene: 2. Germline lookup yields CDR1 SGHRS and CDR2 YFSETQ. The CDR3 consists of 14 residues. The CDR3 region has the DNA TGCGCCAGCATTGGGACTAGCGGGACAGATACGCAGTATTTT. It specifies CASIGTSGTDTQYF.

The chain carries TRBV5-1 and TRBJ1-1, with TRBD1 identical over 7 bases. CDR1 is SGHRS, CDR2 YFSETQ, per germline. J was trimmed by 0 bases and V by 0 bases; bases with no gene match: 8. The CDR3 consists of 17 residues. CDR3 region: CASSLGPTGAMNTEAFF. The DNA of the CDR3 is TGCGCCAGCAGCTTGGGACCCACAGGGGCAATGAACACTGAAGCTTTCTTT.

The CDR3 DNA is TGTGCCAGCAGTAAGGACACGGCCAACACTGAAGCTTTCTTT. Its protein product is CASSKDTANTEAFF. This chain uses TRBV6-5 with TRBJ1-1; a weak D match, TRBD1 (5 bases). Per the germline V gene, CDR1 is MNHEY and CDR2 is SVGAGI. V shed 5 bases and J shed 2 bases, with 12 bases lying between them. The CDR3 has 14 amino acids.

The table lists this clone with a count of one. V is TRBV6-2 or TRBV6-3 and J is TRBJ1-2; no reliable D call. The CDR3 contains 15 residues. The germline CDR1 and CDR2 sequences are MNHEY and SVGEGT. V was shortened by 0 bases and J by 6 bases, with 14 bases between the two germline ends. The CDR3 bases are TGTGCCAGCAGTTACTCGAGTCTGTCTTATGATGGCTACACCTTC. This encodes CASSYSSLSYDGYTF.

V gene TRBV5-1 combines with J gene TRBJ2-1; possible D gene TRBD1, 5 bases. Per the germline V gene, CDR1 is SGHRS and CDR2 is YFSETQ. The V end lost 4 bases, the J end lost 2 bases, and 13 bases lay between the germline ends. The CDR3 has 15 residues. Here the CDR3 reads CASSLHEGAYNEQFF. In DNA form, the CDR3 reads TGCGCCAGCAGCCTACACGAAGGGGCCTACAATGAGCAGTTCTTC.

The CDR3 protein is CAVRGIYGYTF. CDR3 nucleotide sequence: TGTGCCGTACGAGGGATTTATGGCTACACCTTC. This chain uses TRBV7-8 with TRBJ1-2; D is ambiguous. This CDR3 contains 11 residues. Germline CDR1 and CDR2: SGHVS and FQNEAQ. Trimming stripped 11 bases from V and 5 bases from J, with 12 bases between.

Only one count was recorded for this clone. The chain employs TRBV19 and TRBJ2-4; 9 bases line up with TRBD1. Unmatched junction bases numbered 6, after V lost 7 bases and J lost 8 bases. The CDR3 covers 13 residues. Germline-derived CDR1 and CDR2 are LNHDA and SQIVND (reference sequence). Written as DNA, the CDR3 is TGTGCCAGTAAACAGGGGGCTAGTTACATTCAGTACTTC. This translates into CASKQGASYIQYF.

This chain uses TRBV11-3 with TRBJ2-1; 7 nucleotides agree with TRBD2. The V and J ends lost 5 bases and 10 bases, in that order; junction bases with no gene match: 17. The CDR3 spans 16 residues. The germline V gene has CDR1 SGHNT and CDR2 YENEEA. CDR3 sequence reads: CASSGAPIGGLVEQFF. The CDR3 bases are TGTGCCAGCAGCGGTGCCCCGATTGGAGGACTAGTCGAGCAGTTCTTC. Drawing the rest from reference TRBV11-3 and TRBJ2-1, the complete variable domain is EAGVVQSPRYKIIEKKQPVAFWCNPISGHNTLYWYLQNLGQGPELLIRYENEEAVDDSQLPKDRFSAERLKGVDSTLKIQPAELGDSAVYLCASSGAPIGGLVEQFFGPGTRLTVL.

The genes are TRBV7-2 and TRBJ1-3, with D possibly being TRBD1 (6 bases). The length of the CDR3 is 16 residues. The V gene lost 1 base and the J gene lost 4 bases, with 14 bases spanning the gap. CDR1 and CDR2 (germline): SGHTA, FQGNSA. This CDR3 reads CASSLGGGVVGNTIYF. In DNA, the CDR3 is TGTGCCAGCAGCTTAGGAGGGGGAGTCGTCGGAAACACCATATATTTT.

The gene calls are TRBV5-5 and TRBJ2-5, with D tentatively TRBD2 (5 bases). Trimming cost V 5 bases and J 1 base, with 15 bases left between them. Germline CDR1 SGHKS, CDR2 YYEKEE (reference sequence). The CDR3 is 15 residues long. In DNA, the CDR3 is TGTGCCAGCAGGGGCGGTATAGCGCCCCAAGAGACCCAGTACTTC. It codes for CASRGGIAPQETQYF.

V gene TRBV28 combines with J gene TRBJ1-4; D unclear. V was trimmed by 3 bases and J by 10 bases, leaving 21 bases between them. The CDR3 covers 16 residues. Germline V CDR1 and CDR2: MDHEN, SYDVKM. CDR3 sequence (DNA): TGTGCCAGCAGTTTCCTCGGGGAGATCTTAAGAGGAAAACTGTTTTTT. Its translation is CASSFLGEILRGKLFF.

The CDR3 sequence: CASSETGGTYEQYF. In DNA form, the CDR3 reads TGTGCCAGCAGTGAAACAGGGGGGACCTACGAGCAGTACTTC. The chain couples TRBV2 to TRBJ2-7; 8 bases line up with TRBD1. With 2 bases clipped from V and 2 bases from J, the junction kept 2 bases outside the gene matches. Looked up from germline, CDR1 is SNHLY and CDR2 is FYNNEI. The CDR3 contains 14 residues. The full variable domain, rest sourced from reference TRBV2 and TRBJ2-7, is EPEVTQTPSHQVTQMGQEVILRCVPISNHLYFYWYRQILGQKVEFLVSFYNNEISEKSEIFDDQFSVERPDGSNFTLKIRSTKLEDSAMYFCASSETGGTYEQYFGPGTRLTVT.

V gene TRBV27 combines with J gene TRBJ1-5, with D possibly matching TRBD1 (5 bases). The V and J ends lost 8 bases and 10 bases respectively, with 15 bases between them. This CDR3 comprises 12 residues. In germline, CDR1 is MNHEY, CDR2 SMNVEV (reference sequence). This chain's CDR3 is CASRQRGEPQHF. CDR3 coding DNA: TGTGCCAGCCGACAGCGCGGGGAACCCCAGCATTTT.

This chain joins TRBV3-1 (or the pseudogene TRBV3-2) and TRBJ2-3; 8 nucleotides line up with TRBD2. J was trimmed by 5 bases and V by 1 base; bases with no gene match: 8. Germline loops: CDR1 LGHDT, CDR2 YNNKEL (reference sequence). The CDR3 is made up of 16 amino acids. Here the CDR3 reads CASSQVGGSGRDTQYF. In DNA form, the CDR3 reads TGTGCCAGCAGCCAAGTTGGGGGAAGCGGGAGAGATACGCAGTATTTT.

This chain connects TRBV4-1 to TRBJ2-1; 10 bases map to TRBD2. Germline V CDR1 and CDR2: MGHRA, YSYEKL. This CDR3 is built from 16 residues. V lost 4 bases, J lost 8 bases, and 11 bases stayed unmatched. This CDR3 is CASSRSVAGGRDEQFF. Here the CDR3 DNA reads TGCGCCAGCAGCCGGAGTGTAGCGGGGGGCCGGGATGAGCAGTTCTTC.